This T cell receptor beta chain stems from a study of T cell clones after liver transplantation. Background on the study: Samples came from ITN030ST, which attempted immunosuppression withdrawal within 2 years of liver transplantation.

Repertoires were generated with immunoSEQ multiplex PCR, while TCRdb's copy carries only in-frame clones and drops some. The sample has tens of thousands of clones, approximately 87% seen once. The V and J ends lost 2 bases and 0 bases respectively, with 11 bases between them. The germline CDR1 and CDR2 sequences are SGHDT and YYEEEE. CDR3 size: 15 residues. This specimen was CD8+ T cells from blood, taken 12 months after liver transplant. The TCR sequence derives from a human patient who received a liver transplant. Some T cells may be transferred from the graft donor. The V gene is TRBV5-6, the J gene TRBJ1-2; D is unresolved. The CDR3 DNA is TGTGCCAGCAGCTTTCGGGTGGAATCTAACTATGGCTACACCTTC. Translated: CASSFRVESNYGYTF.